Listed below are T cell receptor beta chains from one sample, sequenced in a study of T cell clusters in autoimmune cytopenias. TCRdb reprocessed the multiplex PCR reads, keeping one entry per CDR3 protein, no DNA. This sample contains about 3,200 distinct CDR3 sequences. The sample was peripheral blood. These receptors were collected from a human donor with an autoimmune cytopenia or autoimmune hepatitis (not recorded which). CDR3s include the opening cysteine and the closing phenylalanine or tryptophan. Each size is once, few or many counts, or a class when the clone is expanded.

TRBV6-2/TRBV6-3	medium-sized	TRBJ2-4	CASSGARDQRNIQYF
TRBV7-2	medium-sized	TRBJ1-1	CASSLGVGATGNTEAFF
TRBV7-2	medium-sized	TRBJ1-1	CASSLRIGETEAFF
TRBV29-1	medium-sized	TRBJ1-1	CSVEGGGVRIMNTEAFF
TRBV11-2	medium-sized	TRBJ2-7	CASSSRLAGGRDEQYF
TRBV19	medium-sized	TRBJ2-1	CASSIAGGPYNEQFF
TRBV27	medium-sized	TRBJ1-1	CASSPGDRMNTEAFF
TRBV5-4	medium-sized	TRBJ2-3	CASSPGGTDTQYF
TRBV29-1	medium-sized	TRBJ2-6	CSVENFLGLGANVLTF
TRBV20-1	medium-sized	TRBJ2-5	CSARLAGRKETQYF
TRBV20-1	medium-sized	TRBJ2-3	CSARDRGQADTQYF
TRBV7-2	medium-sized	TRBJ2-3	CASSPRTGGPDTQYF
TRBV11-2	medium-sized	TRBJ1-6	CASSLLRRDSPLHF
TRBV12-3/TRBV12-4	medium-sized	TRBJ2-5	CASSLAGGGETQYF